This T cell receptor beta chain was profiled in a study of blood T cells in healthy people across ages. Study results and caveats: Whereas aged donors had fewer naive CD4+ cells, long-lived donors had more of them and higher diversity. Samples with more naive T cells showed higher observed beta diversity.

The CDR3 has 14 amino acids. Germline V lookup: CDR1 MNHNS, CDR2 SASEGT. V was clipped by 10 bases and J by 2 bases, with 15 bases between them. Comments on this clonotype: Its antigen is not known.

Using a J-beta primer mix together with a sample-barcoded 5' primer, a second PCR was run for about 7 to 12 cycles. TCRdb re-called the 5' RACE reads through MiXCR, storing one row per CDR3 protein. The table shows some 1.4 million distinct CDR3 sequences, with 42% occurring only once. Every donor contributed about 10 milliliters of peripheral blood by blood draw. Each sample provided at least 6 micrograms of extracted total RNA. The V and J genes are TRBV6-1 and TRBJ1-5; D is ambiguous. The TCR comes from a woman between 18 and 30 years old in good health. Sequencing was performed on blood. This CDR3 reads CATLIDNGNQPQHF. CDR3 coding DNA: TGTGCCACCTTAATAGACAACGGCAATCAGCCCCAGCATTTT.